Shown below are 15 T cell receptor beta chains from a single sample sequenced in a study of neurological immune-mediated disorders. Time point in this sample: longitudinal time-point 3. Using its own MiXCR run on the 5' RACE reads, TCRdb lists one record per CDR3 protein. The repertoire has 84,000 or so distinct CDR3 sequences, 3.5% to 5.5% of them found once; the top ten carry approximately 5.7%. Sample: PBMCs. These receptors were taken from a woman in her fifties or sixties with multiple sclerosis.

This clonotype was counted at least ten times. The CDR3 is CASSPPSANTIYF. DNA of the CDR3: TGTGCCAGCAGCCCCCCTAGCGCCAACACCATATATTTT. The rearrangement joins TRBV7-9 to TRBJ1-3, with no clear D. Germline lookup yields CDR1 SEHNR and CDR2 FQNEAQ (reference sequence). V lost 5 bases and J 7 bases, leaving 12 bases between the germline ends. The CDR3 length is 13 residues.

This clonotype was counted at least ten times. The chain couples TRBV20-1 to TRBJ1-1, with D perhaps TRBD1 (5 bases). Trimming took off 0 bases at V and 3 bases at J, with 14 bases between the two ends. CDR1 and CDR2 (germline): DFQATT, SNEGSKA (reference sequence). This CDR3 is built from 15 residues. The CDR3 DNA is TGCAGTGCTAGAGATGATTTTGGGGGGGACACTGAAGCTTTCTTT. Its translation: CSARDDFGGDTEAFF.

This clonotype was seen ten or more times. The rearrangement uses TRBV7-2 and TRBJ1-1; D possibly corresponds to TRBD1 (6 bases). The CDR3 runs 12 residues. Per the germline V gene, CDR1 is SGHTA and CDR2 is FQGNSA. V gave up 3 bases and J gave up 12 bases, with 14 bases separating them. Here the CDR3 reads CASSFGQGRTFF. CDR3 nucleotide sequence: TGTGCCAGCAGCTTTGGGCAGGGGAGGACTTTCTTT.

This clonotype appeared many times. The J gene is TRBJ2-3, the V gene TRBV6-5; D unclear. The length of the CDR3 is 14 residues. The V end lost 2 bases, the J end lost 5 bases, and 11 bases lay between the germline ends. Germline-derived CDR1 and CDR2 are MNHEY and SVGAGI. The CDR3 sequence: CASSYQTNVDTQYF. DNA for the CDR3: TGTGCCAGCAGTTACCAAACGAACGTAGATACGCAGTATTTT.

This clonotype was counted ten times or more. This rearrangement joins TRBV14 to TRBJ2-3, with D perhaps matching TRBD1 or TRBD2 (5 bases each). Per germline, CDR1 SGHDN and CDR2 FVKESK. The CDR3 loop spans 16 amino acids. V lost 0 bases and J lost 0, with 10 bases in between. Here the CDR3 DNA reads TGTGCCAGCAGCCAAGAGTGGGGACCGAGCACAGATACGCAGTATTTT. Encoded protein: CASSQEWGPSTDTQYF.

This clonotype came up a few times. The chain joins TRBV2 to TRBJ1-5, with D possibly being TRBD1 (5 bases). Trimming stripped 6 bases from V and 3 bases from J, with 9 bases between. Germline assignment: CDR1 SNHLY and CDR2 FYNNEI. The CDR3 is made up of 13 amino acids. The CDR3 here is CASRGADNQPQHF. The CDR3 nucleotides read TGTGCCAGCAGAGGGGCCGACAATCAGCCCCAGCATTTT.

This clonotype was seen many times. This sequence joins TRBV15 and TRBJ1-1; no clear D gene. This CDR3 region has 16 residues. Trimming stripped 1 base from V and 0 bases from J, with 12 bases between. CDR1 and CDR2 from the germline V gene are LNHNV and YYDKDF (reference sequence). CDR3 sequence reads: CATSRGSRPMNTEAFF. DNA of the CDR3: TGTGCCACCAGCAGAGGGTCCAGGCCTATGAACACTGAAGCTTTCTTT.

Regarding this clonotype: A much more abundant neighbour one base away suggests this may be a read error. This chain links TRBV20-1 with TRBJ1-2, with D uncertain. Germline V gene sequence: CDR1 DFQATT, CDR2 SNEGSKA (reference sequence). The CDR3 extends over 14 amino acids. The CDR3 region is CSAPPGVANYDYTF. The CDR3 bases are TGCAGTGCCCCCCCCGGGGTTGCTAACTATGACTACACCTTC.

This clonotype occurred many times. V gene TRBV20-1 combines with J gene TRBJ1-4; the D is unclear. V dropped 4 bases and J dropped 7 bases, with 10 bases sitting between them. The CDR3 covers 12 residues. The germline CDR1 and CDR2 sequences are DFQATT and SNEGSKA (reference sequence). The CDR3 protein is CSATRVGEKLFF. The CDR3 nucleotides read TGCAGTGCTACGAGAGTTGGTGAAAAACTGTTTTTT.

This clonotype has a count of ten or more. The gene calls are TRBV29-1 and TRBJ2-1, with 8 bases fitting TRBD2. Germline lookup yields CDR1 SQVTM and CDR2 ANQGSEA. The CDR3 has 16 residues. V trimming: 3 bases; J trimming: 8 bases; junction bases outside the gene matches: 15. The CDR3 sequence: CSVEGGERGNLDEQFF. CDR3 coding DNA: TGCAGCGTTGAGGGCGGAGAGCGGGGGAATCTGGATGAGCAGTTCTTC.

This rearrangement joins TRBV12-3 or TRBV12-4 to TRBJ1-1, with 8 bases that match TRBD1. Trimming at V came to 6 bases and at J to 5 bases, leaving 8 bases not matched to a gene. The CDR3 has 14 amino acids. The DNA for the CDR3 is TGTGCCAGCAGGTCAACAGGGGGACGGACTGAAGCTTTCTTT. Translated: CASRSTGGRTEAFF.

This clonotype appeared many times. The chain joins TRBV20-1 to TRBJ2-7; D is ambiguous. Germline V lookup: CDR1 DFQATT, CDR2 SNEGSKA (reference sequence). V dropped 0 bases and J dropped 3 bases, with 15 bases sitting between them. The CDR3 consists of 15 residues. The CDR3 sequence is CSARERTALVYEQYF. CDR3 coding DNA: TGCAGTGCTAGAGAGAGAACCGCTCTGGTCTACGAGCAGTACTTC.

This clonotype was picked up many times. CDR3 amino acids: CAFNAGANTEAFF. The CDR3 nucleotides are TGTGCCTTTAATGCCGGGGCCAACACTGAAGCTTTCTTT. V is TRBV30 and J is TRBJ1-1; TRBD1 is a possible D gene (5 bases). Germline-derived CDR1 and CDR2 are GTSNPN and SVGIG (reference sequence). V was clipped by 7 bases and J by 2 bases, with 14 bases between them. This CDR3 region has 13 residues.

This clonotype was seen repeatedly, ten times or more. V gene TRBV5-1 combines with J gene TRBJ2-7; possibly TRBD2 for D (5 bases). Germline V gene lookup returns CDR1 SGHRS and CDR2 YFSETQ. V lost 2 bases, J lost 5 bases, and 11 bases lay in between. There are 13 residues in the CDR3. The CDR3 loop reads CASSFEGEDEQYF. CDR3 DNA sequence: TGCGCCAGCAGCTTCGAGGGCGAGGACGAGCAGTACTTC.

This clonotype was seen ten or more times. CDR3 nucleotides: TGTGCCAGCACCGCCACCGTAGGGGGGGAAGAGACCCAGTACTTC. Protein product: CASTATVGGEETQYF. The chain uses TRBV7-6 and TRBJ2-5; D is perhaps TRBD2 (7 bases). The V and J ends lost 7 bases and 3 bases respectively, with 18 bases between them. In germline, CDR1 is SGHVS, CDR2 FNYEAQ. There are 15 residues in the CDR3.